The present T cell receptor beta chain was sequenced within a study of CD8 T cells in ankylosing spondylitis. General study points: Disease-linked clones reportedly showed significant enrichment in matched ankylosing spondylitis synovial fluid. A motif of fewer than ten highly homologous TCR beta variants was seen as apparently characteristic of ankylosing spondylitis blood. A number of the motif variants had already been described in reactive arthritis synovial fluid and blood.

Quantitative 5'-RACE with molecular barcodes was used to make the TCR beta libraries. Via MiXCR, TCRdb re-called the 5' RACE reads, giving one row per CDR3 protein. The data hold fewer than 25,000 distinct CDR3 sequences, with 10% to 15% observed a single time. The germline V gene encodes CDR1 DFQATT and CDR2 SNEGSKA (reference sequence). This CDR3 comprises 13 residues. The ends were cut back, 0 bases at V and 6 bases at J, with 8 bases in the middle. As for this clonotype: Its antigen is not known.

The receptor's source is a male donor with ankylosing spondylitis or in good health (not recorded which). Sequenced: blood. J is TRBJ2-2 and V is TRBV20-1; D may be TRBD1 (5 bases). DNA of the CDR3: TGCAGTGCTAGAGATCTCAGGGCCGGGGAGCTGTTTTTT. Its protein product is CSARDLRAGELFF.